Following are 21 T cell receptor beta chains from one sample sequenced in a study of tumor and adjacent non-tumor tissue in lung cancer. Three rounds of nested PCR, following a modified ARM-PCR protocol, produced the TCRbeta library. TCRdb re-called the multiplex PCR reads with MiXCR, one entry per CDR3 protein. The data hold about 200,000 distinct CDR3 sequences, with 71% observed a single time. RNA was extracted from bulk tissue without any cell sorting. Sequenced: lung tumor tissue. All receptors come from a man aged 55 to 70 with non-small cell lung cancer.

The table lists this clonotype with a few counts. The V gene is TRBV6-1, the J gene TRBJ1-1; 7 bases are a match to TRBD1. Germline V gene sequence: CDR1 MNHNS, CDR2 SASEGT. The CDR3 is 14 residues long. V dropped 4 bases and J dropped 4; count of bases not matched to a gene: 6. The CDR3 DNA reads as TGTGCCAGCAGTGCCAGGGGGACGAGCACTGAAGCTTTCTTT. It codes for CASSARGTSTEAFF.

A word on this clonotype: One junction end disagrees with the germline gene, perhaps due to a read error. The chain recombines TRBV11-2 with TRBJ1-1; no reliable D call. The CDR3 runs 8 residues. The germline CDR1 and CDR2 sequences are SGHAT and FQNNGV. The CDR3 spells CTSSSLSF. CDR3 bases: TGTACCAGCAGCTCCCTTAGCTTC.

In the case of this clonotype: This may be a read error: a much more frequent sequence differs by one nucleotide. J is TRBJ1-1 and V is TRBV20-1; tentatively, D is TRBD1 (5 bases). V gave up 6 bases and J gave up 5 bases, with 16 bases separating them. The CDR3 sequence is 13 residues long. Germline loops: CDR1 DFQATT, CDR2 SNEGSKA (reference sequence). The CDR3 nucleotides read TGCAGTGCATTCAGCCAGGGTCGGACTGAAGCTTTCTTT. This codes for CSAFSQGRTEAFF.

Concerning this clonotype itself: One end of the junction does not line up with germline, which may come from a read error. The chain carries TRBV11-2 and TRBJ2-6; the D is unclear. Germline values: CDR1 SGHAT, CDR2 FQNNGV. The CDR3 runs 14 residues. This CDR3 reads CASSPTSGTNVLTF. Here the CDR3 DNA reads TGTGCCAGTAGCCCTACATCTGGGACCAACGTCCTGACTTTC.

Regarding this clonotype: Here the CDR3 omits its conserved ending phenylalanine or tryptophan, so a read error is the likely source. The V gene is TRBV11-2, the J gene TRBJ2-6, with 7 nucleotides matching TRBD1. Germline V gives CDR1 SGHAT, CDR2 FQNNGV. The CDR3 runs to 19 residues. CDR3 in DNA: TGTGTCAGCAGTTTAGTTCCAAAGGACAGGCCCTCTTGGGCCAACGTCCTGACTCTC. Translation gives CVSSLVPKDRPSWANVLTL.

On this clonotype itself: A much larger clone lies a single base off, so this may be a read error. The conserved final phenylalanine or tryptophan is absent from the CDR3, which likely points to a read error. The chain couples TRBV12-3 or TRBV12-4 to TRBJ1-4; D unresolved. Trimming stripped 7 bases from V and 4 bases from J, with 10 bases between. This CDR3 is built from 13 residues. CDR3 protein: CASISKGNEKLFS. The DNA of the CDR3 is TGTGCCAGCATCTCCAAGGGTAATGAAAAACTGTTTTCT.

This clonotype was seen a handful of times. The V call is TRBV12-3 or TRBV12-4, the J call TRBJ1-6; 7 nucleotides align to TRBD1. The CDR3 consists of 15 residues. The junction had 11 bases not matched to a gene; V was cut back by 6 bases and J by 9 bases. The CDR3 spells CASRPTGSYGSPLHF. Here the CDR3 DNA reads TGTGCCAGCAGGCCGACAGGGTCATACGGTTCACCCCTCCACTTT.

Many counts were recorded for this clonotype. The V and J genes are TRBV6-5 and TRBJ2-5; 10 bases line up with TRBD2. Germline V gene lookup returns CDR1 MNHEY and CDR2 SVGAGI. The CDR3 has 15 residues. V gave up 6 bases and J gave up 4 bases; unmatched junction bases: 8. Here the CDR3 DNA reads TGTGCCAGCAGGATGGGGAGCGGGGGGGCAGAGACCCAGTACTTC. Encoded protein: CASRMGSGGAETQYF.

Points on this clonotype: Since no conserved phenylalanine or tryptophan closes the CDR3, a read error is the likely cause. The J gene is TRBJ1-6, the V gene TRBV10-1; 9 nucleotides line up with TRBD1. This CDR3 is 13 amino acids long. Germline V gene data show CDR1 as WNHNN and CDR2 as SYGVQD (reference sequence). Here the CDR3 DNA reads TGCGACAGCAGGGACAGGGTCGGATCACCCCTCCACTCT. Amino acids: CDSRDRVGSPLHS.

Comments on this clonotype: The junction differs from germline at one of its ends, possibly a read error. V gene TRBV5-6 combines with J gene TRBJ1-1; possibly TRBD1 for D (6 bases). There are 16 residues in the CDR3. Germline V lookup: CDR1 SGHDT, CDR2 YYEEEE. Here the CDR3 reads CASSPGGATVNTEAFF. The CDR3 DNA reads TGTGCCAGCAGCCCCGGGGGGGCGACGGTGAATACTGAAGCTTTCTTT.

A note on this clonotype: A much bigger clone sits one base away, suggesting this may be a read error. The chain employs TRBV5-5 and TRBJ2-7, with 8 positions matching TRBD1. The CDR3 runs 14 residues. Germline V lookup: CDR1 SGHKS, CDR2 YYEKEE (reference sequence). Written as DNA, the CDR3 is TGTGCCGGCAGCCTCGGACAGGGCGACTACGAGCAGTACTTC. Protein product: CAGSLGQGDYEQYF. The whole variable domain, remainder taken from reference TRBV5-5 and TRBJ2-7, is DAGVTQSPTHLIKTRGQQVTLRCSPISGHKSVSWYQQVLGQGPQFIFQYYEKEERGRGNFPDRFSARQFPNYSSELNVNALLLGDSALYLCAGSLGQGDYEQYFGPGTRLTVT.

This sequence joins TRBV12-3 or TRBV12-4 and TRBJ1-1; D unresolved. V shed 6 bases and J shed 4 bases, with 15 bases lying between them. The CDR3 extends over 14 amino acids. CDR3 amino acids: CASRTTWRGTEAFF. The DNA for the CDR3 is TGTGCCAGCAGGACGACATGGCGCGGCACTGAAGCTTTCTTT.

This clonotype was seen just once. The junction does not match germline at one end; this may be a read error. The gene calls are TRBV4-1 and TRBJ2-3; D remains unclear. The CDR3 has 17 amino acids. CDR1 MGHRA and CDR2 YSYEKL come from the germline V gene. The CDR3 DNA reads TGCGCCAGCACCCAAGATTGGCCTGGCGAGATCACAGATACGCAGTATTTT. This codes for CASTQDWPGEITDTQYF.

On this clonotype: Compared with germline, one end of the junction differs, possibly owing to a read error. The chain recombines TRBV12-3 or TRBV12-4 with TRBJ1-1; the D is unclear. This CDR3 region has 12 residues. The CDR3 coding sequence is TGTGCCAGCGCACTGATGAACTCTGAACCTTTCTTT. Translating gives CASALMNSEPFF.

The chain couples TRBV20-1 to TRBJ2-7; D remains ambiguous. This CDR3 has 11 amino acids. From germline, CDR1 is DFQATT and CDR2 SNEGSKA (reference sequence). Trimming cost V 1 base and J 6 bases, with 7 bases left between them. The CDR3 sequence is CSARVPCEQYF. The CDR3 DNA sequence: TGCAGTGCTAGAGTACCCTGCGAGCAGTACTTC.

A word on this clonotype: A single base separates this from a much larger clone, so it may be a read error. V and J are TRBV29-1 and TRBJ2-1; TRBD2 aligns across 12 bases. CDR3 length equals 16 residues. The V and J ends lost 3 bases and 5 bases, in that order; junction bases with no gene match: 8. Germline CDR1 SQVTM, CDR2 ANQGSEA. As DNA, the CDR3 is TGCAGCGTTGAGGGGGTGACTAGCGGGAGACACAATGAGCAGTTCTTC. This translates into CSVEGVTSGRHNEQFF.

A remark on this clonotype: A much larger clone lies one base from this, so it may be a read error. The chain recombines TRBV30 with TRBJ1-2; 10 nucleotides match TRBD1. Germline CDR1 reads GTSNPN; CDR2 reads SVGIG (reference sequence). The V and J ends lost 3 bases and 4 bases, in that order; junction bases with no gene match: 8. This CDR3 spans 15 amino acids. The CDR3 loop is CAWRGTGTGAYGYTF. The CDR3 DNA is TGTGCCTGGAGGGGGACCGGGACAGGGGCCTATGGCTACACCTTC. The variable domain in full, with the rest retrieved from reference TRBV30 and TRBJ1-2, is SQTIHQWPATLVQPVGSPLSLECTVEGTSNPNLYWYRQAAGRGLQLLFYSVGIGQISSEVPQNLSASRPQDRQFILSSKKLLLSDSGFYLCAWRGTGTGAYGYTFGSGTRLTVV.

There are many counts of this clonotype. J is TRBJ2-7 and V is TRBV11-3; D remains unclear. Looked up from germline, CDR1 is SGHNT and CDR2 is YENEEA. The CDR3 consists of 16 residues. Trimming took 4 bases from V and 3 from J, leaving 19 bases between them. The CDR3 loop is CASSSSDPDTYYEQYF. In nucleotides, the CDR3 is TGTGCCAGCAGCTCCTCCGATCCAGACACCTACTACGAGCAGTACTTC.

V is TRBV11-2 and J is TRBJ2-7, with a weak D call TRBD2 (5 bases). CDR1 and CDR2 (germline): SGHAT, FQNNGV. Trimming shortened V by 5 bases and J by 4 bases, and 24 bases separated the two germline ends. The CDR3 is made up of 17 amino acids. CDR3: CASSPLSGAEGTYEQYF. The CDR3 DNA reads TGTGCCAGCAGCCCTCTATCCGGAGCAGAGGGAACATACGAGCAGTACTTC.

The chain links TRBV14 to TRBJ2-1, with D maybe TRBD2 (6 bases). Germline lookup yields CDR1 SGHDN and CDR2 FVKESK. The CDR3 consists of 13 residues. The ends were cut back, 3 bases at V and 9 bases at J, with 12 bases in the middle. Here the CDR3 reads CASSQGLPAEQFF. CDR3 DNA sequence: TGTGCCAGCAGCCAGGGACTCCCTGCTGAGCAGTTCTTC.

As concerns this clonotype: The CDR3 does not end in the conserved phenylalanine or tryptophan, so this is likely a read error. This CDR3 reads CASSRTNYGYTL. CDR3 sequence (DNA): TGTGCAAGCAGCAGGACTAACTATGGCTACACCTTA. The chain employs TRBV6-5 and TRBJ1-2; D is uncertain. This CDR3 is 12 amino acids long. Per germline, CDR1 MNHEY and CDR2 SVGAGI.